This T cell receptor (beta chain) was observed in a study of PD-L1 blockade in urothelial cancer. Study in general: When patients started atezolizumab around 2014, it was given at 1,200 mg intravenously every 3 weeks.

J was trimmed by 7 bases and V by 7 bases; bases with no gene match: 13. Germline loops: CDR1 SGHTA, CDR2 FQGNSA. The CDR3 is made up of 16 amino acids. Patients were living with locally advanced or metastatic urothelial carcinoma. Clones were read by immunoSEQ multiplex PCR, and TCRdb kept only the in-frame ones, dropping some. There are tens of thousands of clones in the sample; 70% to 85% occur only once, and roughly 3.6% lies in the top ten. This sequence was found in a man between 65 and 85 years old with urothelial cancer. This sample comprised PBMCs, obtained around atezolizumab (anti-PD-L1) treatment. The rearrangement joins TRBV7-2 to TRBJ2-1, with 10 bases fitting TRBD2. DNA of the CDR3: TGTGCCAGCAATTTAGAAAGAGCGGGGGGGCTTAATGAGCAGTTCTTC. It codes for CASNLERAGGLNEQFF.